Described below is a single T cell receptor (beta chain) sequence and its context. The data derive from a study of blood T cell repertoires in COVID-19. Study context: Sites in the United States, Italy and Spain provided acute and convalescent COVID-19 samples.

Per the original data handling: The assay estimated nucleated cells by amplifying reference gene primers. Generated by immunoSEQ multiplex PCR, the TCRdb table keeps only in-frame clones and is missing some. The DNA gave D and trimming, while V, J and clone size come from that table. The table includes under 450,000 clones, 80% to 90% detected once. Germline V gene lookup returns CDR1 LGHDT and CDR2 YNNKEL (reference sequence). Trimming stripped 8 bases from V and 5 bases from J, with 12 bases between. The CDR3 extends over 13 amino acids. V and J are TRBV3-1 (or the pseudogene TRBV3-2) and TRBJ2-2, with a possible D match to TRBD2 (6 bases). The TCR comes from a woman aged 60-75 years with COVID-19, enrolled during active disease. Source material: peripheral blood. CDR3: CASASLATGELFF. The CDR3 DNA sequence: TGTGCCAGCGCTTCACTAGCAACCGGGGAGCTGTTTTTT.